This T cell receptor (beta chain) was identified during a study of blood T cells in healthy people across ages. Study-wide points: Versus aged donors, long-lived donors had higher diversity and more naive CD4+ cells. Naive T cell percentage strongly correlated with TCR beta diversity.

For the second PCR, which ran for 7 to 11 cycles, a sample-barcoded 5' primer and a J-beta primer mix were used. Each of the cDNA molecules was tagged by a template-switch adaptor with 12 random nucleotides. TCRdb re-called the 5' RACE reads with MiXCR, one entry per CDR3 protein. The table shows some 730,000 distinct CDR3 sequences, with about a fifth occurring only once. This clonotype was counted only a few times. Its target is unknown. The germline V gene encodes CDR1 SGHRS and CDR2 YFSETQ. The CDR3 sequence is 16 residues long. Trimming removed 4 bases at V and 3 bases at J, with 19 bases between. Whenever a sample was processed, at least 7 million PBMCs were isolated.

This TCR was recovered from a man aged 65 to 79 in good health. The source material was blood. The chain is built from TRBV5-1 and TRBJ2-5; D not resolved. DNA of the CDR3: TGCGCCAGCAGCGTCGACTCGGCATGGGGAAAAGAGACCCAGTACTTC. This codes for CASSVDSAWGKETQYF.